This T cell receptor beta chain was profiled in a study of patients and donors after allogeneic stem cell transplantation. The CDR3 spans 13 residues. V was pared by 3 bases and J by 2 bases, with 7 bases between. From the RT-PCR reads, TCRdb called clonotypes with MiXCR, one entry per CDR3 protein. The table has about 160,000 distinct CDR3 sequences, approximately 22% seen once. This TCR derives from a human donor who was either an allogeneic HSCT recipient or a stem cell or donor lymphocyte infusion donor (not recorded which). It is not recorded whose cells these are; they may come from a transplant donor. The sequenced sample consisted of blood, either unsorted or a sorted T cell fraction (not recorded which). The V gene is TRBV12-3 or TRBV12-4, the J gene TRBJ1-2, with no clear D. The CDR3 is CASSFWANYGYTF. The CDR3 region has the DNA TGTGCCAGCAGTTTTTGGGCGAACTATGGCTACACCTTC.